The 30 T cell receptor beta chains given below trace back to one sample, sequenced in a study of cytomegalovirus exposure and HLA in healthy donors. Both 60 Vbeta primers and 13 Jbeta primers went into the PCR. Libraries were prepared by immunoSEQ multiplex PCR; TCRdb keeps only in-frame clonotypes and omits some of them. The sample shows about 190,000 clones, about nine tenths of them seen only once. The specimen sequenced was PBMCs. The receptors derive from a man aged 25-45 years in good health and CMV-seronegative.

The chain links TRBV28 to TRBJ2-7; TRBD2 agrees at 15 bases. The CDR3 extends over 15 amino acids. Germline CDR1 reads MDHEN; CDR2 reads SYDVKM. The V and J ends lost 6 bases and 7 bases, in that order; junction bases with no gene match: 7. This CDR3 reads CASSPGTSGRREQYF. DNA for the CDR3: TGTGCCAGCAGCCCTGGGACTAGCGGGAGGAGGGAGCAGTACTTC.

CDR3: CASGTGVETQYF. CDR3 DNA sequence: TGTGCCAGTGGGACAGGGGTGGAGACCCAGTACTTC. V usage is TRBV2 and J usage is TRBJ2-5, with 10 bases that match TRBD1. The V and J ends lost 9 bases and 5 bases, in that order; junction bases with no gene match: 3. Germline CDR1 and CDR2: SNHLY and FYNNEI. The CDR3 is made up of 12 amino acids.

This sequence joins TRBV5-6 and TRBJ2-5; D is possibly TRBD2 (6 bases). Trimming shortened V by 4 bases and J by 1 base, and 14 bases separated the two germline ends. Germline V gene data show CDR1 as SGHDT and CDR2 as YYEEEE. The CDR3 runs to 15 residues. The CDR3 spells CASSGDLSTQETQYF. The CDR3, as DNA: TGTGCCAGCAGCGGGGACTTAAGCACCCAAGAGACCCAGTACTTC. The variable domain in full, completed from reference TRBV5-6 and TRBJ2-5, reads DAGVTQSPTHLIKTRGQQVTLRCSPKSGHDTVSWYQQALGQGPQFIFQYYEEEERQRGNFPDRFSGHQFPNYSSELNVNALLLGDSALYLCASSGDLSTQETQYFGPGTRLLVL.

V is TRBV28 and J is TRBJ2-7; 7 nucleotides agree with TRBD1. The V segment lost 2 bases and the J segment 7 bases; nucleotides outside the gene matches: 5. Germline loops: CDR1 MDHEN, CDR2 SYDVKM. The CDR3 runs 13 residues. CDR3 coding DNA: TGTGCCAGCAGTTTAAGACAGGGATTTGAGCAGTACTTC. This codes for CASSLRQGFEQYF.

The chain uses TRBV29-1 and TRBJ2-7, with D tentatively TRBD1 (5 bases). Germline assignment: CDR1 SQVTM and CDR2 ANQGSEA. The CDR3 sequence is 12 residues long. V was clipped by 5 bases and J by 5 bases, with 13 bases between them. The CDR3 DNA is TGCAGCGTTCACACAGGTTATCACGAGCAGTACTTC. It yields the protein CSVHTGYHEQYF.

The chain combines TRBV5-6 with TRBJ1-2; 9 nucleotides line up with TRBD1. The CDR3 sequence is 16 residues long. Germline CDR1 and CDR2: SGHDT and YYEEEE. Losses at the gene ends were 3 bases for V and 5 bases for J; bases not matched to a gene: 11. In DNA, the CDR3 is TGTGCCAGCAGCTCCGGGACAGGGTCGAGTCGGTATGGCTACACCTTC. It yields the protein CASSSGTGSSRYGYTF.

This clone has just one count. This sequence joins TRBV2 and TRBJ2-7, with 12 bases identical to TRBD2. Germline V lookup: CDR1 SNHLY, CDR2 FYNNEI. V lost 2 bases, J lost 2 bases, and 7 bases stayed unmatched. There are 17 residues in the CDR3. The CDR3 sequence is CASSENLAGGSPYEQYF. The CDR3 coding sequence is TGTGCCAGCAGTGAAAACCTAGCGGGAGGGTCTCCCTACGAGCAGTACTTC.

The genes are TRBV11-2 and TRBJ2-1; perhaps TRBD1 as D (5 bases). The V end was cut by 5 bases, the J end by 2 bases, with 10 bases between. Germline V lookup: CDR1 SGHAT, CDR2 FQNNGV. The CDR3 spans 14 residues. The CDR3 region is CASSRTGAYNEQFF. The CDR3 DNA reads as TGTGCCAGCAGCCGTACAGGCGCCTACAATGAGCAGTTCTTC.

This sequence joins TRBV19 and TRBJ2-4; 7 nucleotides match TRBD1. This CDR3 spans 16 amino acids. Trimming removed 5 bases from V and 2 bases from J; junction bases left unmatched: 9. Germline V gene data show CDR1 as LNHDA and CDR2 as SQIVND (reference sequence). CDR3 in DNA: TGTGCCAGTAGTCCCGCAGGGGGAGTTTCCAAAAACATTCAGTACTTC. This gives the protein CASSPAGGVSKNIQYF.

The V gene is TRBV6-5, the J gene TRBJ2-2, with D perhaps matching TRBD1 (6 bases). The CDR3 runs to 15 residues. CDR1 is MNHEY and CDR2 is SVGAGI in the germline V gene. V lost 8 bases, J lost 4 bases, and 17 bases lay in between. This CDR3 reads CASSDNRVTTGELFF. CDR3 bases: TGTGCCAGCTCCGACAACAGGGTTACCACCGGGGAGCTGTTTTTT.

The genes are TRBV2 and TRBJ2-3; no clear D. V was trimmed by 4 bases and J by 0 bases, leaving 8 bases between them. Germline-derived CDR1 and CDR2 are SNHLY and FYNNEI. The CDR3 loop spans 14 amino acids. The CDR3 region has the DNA TGTGCCAGCAGTGTAGTTACTAGCACAGATACGCAGTATTTT. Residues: CASSVVTSTDTQYF.

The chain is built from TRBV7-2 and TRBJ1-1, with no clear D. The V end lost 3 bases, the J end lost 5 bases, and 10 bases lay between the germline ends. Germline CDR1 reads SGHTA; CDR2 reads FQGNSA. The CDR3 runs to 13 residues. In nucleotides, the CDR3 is TGTGCCAGCAGCTTTGCCAGCGAGACTGAAGCTTTCTTT. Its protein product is CASSFASETEAFF.

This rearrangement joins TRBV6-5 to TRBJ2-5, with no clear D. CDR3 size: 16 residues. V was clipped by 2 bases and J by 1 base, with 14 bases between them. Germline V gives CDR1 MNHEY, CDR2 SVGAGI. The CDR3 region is CASSYTKPLVQETQYF. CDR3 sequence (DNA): TGTGCCAGCAGTTACACCAAACCCCTAGTCCAAGAGACCCAGTACTTC.

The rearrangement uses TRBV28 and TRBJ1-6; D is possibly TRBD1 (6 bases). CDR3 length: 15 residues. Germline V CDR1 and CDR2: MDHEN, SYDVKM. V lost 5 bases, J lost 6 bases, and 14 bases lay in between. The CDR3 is CASSPTDSFNSPLHF. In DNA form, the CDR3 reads TGTGCCAGCAGTCCTACGGACAGTTTTAATTCACCCCTCCACTTT.

The CDR3 here is CASSPNRAVDHGYTF. The DNA for the CDR3 is TGTGCCAGCAGCCCGAACAGGGCGGTAGACCATGGCTACACCTTC. The genes are TRBV5-4 and TRBJ1-2, with a possible D match to TRBD1 (6 bases). CDR1 SGHNT and CDR2 YYREEE come from the germline V gene (reference sequence). The CDR3 consists of 15 residues. V was trimmed by 4 bases and J by 6 bases, leaving 19 bases between them.

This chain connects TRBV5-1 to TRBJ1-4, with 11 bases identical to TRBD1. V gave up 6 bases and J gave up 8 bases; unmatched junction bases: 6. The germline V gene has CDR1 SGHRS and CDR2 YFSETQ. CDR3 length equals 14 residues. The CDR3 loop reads CASTPGQGGEKLFF. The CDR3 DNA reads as TGCGCCAGCACACCGGGACAGGGGGGAGAAAAACTGTTTTTT.

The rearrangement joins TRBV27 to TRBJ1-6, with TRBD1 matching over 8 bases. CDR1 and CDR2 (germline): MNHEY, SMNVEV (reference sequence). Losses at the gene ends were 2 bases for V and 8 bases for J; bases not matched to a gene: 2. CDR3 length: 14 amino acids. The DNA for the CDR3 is TGTGCCAGCAGTTTAACAGGGGGATATTCACCCCTCCACTTT. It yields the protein CASSLTGGYSPLHF.

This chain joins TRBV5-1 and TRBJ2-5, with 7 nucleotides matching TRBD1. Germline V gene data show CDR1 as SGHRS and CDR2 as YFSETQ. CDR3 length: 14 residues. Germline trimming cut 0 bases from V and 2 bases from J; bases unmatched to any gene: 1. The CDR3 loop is CASSLARGQETQYF. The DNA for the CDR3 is TGCGCCAGCAGCTTGGCCAGGGGGCAAGAGACCCAGTACTTC.

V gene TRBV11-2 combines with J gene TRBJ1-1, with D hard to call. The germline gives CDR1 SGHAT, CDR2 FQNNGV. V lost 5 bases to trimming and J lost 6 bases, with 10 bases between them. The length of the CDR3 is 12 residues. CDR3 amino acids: CASSHQAPEAFF. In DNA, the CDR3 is TGTGCCAGCAGCCACCAGGCCCCTGAAGCTTTCTTT. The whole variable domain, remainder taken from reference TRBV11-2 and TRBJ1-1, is EAGVAQSPRYKIIEKRQSVAFWCNPISGHATLYWYQQILGQGPKLLIQFQNNGVVDDSQLPKDRFSAERLKGVDSTLKIQPAKLEDSAVYLCASSHQAPEAFFGQGTRLTVV.

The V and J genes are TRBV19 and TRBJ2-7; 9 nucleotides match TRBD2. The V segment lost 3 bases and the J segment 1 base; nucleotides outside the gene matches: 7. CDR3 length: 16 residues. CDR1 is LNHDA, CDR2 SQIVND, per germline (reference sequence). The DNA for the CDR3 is TGTGCCAGTAGTATTGTAGCGGGAGTCACGTCCTACGAGCAGTACTTC. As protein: CASSIVAGVTSYEQYF.

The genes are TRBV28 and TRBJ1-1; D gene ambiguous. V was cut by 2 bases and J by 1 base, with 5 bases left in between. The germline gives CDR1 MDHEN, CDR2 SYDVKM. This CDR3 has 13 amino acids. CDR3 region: CASSLGGNTEAFF. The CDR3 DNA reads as TGTGCCAGCAGTTTAGGCGGGAACACTGAAGCTTTCTTT.

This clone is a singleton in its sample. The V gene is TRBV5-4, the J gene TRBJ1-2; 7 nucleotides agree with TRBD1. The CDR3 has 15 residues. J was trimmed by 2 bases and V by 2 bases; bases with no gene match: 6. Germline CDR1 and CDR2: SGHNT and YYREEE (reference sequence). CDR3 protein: CASSLWMTGNYGYTF. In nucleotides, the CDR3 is TGTGCCAGCAGCTTATGGATGACAGGGAACTATGGCTACACCTTC.

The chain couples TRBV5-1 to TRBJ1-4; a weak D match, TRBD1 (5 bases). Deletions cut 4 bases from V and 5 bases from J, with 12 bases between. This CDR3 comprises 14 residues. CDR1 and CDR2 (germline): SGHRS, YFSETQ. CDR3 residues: CASSEDTANEKLFF. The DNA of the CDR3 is TGCGCCAGCAGCGAGGACACCGCGAATGAAAAACTGTTTTTT.

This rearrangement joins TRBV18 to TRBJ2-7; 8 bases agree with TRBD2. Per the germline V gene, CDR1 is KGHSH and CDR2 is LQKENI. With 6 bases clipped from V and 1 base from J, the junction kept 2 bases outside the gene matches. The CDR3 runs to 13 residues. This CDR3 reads CASSAGGSYEQYF. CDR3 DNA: TGTGCCAGCTCGGCGGGGGGTTCCTACGAGCAGTACTTC.

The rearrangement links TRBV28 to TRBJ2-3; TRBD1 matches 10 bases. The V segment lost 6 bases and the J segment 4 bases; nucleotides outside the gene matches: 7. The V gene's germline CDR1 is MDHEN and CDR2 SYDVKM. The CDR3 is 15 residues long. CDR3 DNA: TGTGCCAGCAGCTCCGGGACAGGGGAGTCAGATACGCAGTATTTT. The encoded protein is CASSSGTGESDTQYF. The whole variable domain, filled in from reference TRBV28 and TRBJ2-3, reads DVKVTQSSRYLVKRTGEKVFLECVQDMDHENMFWYRQDPGLGLRLIYFSYDVKMKEKGDIPEGYSVSREKKERFSLILESASTNQTSMYLCASSSGTGESDTQYFGPGTRLTVL.

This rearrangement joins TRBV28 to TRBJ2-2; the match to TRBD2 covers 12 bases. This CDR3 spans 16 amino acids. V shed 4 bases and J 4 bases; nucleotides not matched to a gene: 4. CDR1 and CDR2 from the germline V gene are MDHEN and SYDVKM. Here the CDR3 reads CASSSRLAGVTGELFF. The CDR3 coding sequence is TGTGCCAGCAGTTCCAGACTAGCGGGAGTCACCGGGGAGCTGTTTTTT.

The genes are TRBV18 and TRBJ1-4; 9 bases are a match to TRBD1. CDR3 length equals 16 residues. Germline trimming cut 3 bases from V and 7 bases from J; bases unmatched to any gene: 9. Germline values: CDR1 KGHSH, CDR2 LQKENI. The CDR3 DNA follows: TGTGCCAGCTCACCCGGGACAGGGCGCAGGACTGAAAAACTGTTTTTT. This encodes CASSPGTGRRTEKLFF.

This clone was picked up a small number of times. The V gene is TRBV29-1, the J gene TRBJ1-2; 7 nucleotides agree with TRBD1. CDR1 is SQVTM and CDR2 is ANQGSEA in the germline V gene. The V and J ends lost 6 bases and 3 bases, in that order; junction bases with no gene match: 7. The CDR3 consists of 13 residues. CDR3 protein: CSVADRADYGYTF. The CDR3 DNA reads TGCAGCGTCGCAGACAGGGCGGACTATGGCTACACCTTC.

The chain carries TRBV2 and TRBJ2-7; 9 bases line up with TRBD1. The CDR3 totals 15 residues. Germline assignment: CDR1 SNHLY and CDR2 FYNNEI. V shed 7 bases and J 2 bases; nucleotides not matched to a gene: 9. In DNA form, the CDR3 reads TGTGCCAGCAAAGGGACAGGGATCGGAACCTACGAGCAGTACTTC. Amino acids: CASKGTGIGTYEQYF. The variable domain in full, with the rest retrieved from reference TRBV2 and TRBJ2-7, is EPEVTQTPSHQVTQMGQEVILRCVPISNHLYFYWYRQILGQKVEFLVSFYNNEISEKSEIFDDQFSVERPDGSNFTLKIRSTKLEDSAMYFCASKGTGIGTYEQYFGPGTRLTVT.

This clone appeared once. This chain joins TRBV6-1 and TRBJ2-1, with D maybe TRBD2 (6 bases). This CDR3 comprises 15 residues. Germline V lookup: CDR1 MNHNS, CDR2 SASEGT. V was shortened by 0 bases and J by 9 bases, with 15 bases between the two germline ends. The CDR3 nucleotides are TGTGCCAGCAGTGAAGCGGCGGGGAGTTTAACTGAGCAGTTCTTC. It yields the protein CASSEAAGSLTEQFF.